The next 14 T cell receptor beta chains were all read from a single sample in a study of shared clonotypes between healthy human individuals. The table came from immunoSEQ multiplex PCR; TCRdb's copy has only in-frame clones and leaves some out. This sample has around 2,000,000 clones, with approximately 94% found just once. CD45RO-negative, CCR7-selected cells formed the naive CD8 fraction, which excluded terminally differentiated effector memory CD45RA+ cells. Sequences were obtained from naive CD8+ T cells sorted from blood. Receptors were obtained from a young man in good health.

This clone was seen only once. The V and J genes are TRBV7-6 and TRBJ2-3; D is unresolved. The CDR3 consists of 15 residues. V lost 1 base and J lost 2, with 10 bases in between. CDR1 is SGHVS, CDR2 FNYEAQ, per germline. DNA of the CDR3: TGTGCCAGCAGCTTAGATCCTAGAAACACAGATACGCAGTATTTT. As protein: CASSLDPRNTDTQYF. Complete variable domain (other parts from reference TRBV7-6 and TRBJ2-3): GAGVSQSPRYKVTKRGQDVALRCDPISGHVSLYWYRQALGQGPEFLTYFNYEAQQDKSGLPNDRFSAERPEGSISTLTIQRTEQRDSAMYRCASSLDPRNTDTQYFGPGTRLTVL.

The chain links TRBV29-1 to TRBJ2-7, with D possibly TRBD1 on 5 matching bases. The CDR3 has 14 residues. Germline values: CDR1 SQVTM, CDR2 ANQGSEA. The germline V and J ends were trimmed by 6 bases and 3 bases, with 18 bases remaining between them. CDR3 DNA: TGCAGCGTCGAGACAGATCCACCCTTCTACGAGCAGTACTTC. Protein: CSVETDPPFYEQYF.

The rearrangement links TRBV28 to TRBJ2-1; D gene uncertain. The V and J ends lost 1 base and 3 bases respectively, with 7 bases between them. Germline assignment: CDR1 MDHEN and CDR2 SYDVKM. CDR3 length: 14 amino acids. The CDR3 DNA reads as TGTGCCAGCAGTTTATACGCGGACTACAATGAGCAGTTCTTC. It specifies CASSLYADYNEQFF. The entire variable domain, with the rest obtained from reference TRBV28 and TRBJ2-1, is as follows: DVKVTQSSRYLVKRTGEKVFLECVQDMDHENMFWYRQDPGLGLRLIYFSYDVKMKEKGDIPEGYSVSREKKERFSLILESASTNQTSMYLCASSLYADYNEQFFGPGTRLTVL.

The rearrangement links TRBV7-9 to TRBJ2-3; TRBD1 matches at 7 bases. Per germline, CDR1 SEHNR and CDR2 FQNEAQ (reference sequence). This CDR3 contains 16 residues. V was clipped by 3 bases and J by 2 bases; unmatched bases: 8. CDR3 DNA: TGTGCCAGCAGCTTTAAGGGGGCAGGCACCACAGATACGCAGTATTTT. It translates to CASSFKGAGTTDTQYF.

The chain's CDR3 is CASSPGRANEQYF. CDR3 bases: TGTGCCAGCAGCCCCGGGAGGGCCAACGAGCAGTACTTC. The V and J genes are TRBV27 and TRBJ2-7; the match to TRBD2 covers 8 bases. Germline values: CDR1 MNHEY, CDR2 SMNVEV (reference sequence). The CDR3 runs to 13 residues. Trimming removed 6 bases from V and 5 bases from J; junction bases left unmatched: 6.

Remarks on this clone: Other DNA sequences in this sample translate to the same CDR3. The rearrangement uses TRBV7-8 and TRBJ2-7; a weak D match, TRBD1 (6 bases). The V and J ends lost 3 bases and 4 bases respectively, with 10 bases between them. The CDR3 has 13 residues. CDR1 SGHVS and CDR2 FQNEAQ come from the germline V gene. This chain's CDR3 is CASSFDRGYEQYF. The CDR3, as DNA: TGTGCCAGCAGCTTTGATAGGGGGTACGAGCAGTACTTC.

Note on this clone: The sample has other DNA sequences that encode this CDR3 too. This sequence joins TRBV5-6 and TRBJ2-7; D is possibly TRBD1 (5 bases). Germline V lookup: CDR1 SGHDT, CDR2 YYEEEE. CDR3 length: 13 residues. Trimming removed 4 bases from V and 2 bases from J, with 10 bases in between. In DNA form, the CDR3 reads TGTGCCAGCAGCCTAGGGGTCCCCTACGAGCAGTACTTC. Encoded protein: CASSLGVPYEQYF.

The rearrangement joins TRBV13 to TRBJ2-5, with TRBD2 identical over 7 bases. In germline, CDR1 is PRHDT, CDR2 FYEKMQ (reference sequence). V was clipped by 5 bases and J by 7 bases; unmatched bases: 13. The length of the CDR3 is 15 residues. The CDR3, as DNA: TGTGCCAGCAGCCCCCGGGTCCACCCGGGAGGGACCCAGTACTTC. This sequence encodes CASSPRVHPGGTQYF.

The chain employs TRBV2 and TRBJ2-7; D is ambiguous. The germline gives CDR1 SNHLY, CDR2 FYNNEI. There are 13 residues in the CDR3. V lost 1 base to trimming and J lost 3 bases, with 7 bases between them. The CDR3 nucleotides read TGTGCCAGCAGTGAAGATGCAGTCTACGAGCAGTACTTC. It specifies CASSEDAVYEQYF.

With respect to this clone: In the same sample, other DNA sequences code for this CDR3. V gene TRBV30 combines with J gene TRBJ2-3; 11 bases are shared with TRBD2. The V and J ends lost 3 bases and 6 bases, in that order; junction bases with no gene match: 5. This CDR3 contains 14 residues. CDR1 is GTSNPN, CDR2 SVGIG, per germline (reference sequence). DNA of the CDR3: TGTGCCTGGAGCCGACTAGCGGGGTCCGATACGCAGTATTTT. Its translation is CAWSRLAGSDTQYF.

V gene TRBV4-3 combines with J gene TRBJ1-1, with 7 positions matching TRBD1. Trimming removed 1 base from V and 6 bases from J; junction bases left unmatched: 14. Per germline, CDR1 LGHNA and CDR2 YSLEER. This CDR3 spans 17 amino acids. The CDR3 loop reads CASSQGAHRQGIAEAFF. The CDR3 coding sequence is TGCGCCAGCAGCCAAGGCGCCCATCGACAGGGAATCGCTGAAGCTTTCTTT.

The V call is TRBV15, the J call TRBJ2-7, with D possibly TRBD1 on 6 matching bases. V lost 1 base and J 3 bases, leaving 16 bases between the germline ends. The CDR3 is 16 amino acids. Germline CDR1 reads LNHNV; CDR2 reads YYDKDF (reference sequence). Here the CDR3 reads CATSRALPGHFYEQYF. The CDR3 nucleotides are TGTGCCACCAGCAGAGCCCTCCCGGGACACTTCTACGAGCAGTACTTC.

To note about this clone: Distinct nucleotide sequences in the sample also encode this CDR3. V gene TRBV9 combines with J gene TRBJ2-5; 9 bases match TRBD2. In germline, CDR1 is SGDLS, CDR2 YYNGEE. J gave up 5 bases and V 3 bases, and 5 bases lay outside the gene matches. CDR3 size: 14 residues. CDR3 DNA sequence: TGTGCCAGCAGCGGTAGCGGGAGTTTGGAGACCCAGTACTTC. This sequence encodes CASSGSGSLETQYF.

Here the CDR3 reads CASSQDFGTYNEQFF. CDR3 nucleotides: TGCGCCAGCAGCCAAGACTTTGGAACCTACAATGAGCAGTTCTTC. The chain couples TRBV4-3 to TRBJ2-1; D gene uncertain. With 0 bases removed from V and 2 bases from J, the gap between germline ends came to 8 bases. The germline V gene encodes CDR1 LGHNA and CDR2 YSLEER. The CDR3 covers 15 residues.